The T cell receptor (beta chain) under discussion was sequenced for a study of cytomegalovirus exposure and HLA in healthy donors. Study context: The same platform used for the approximately 670 first-cohort repertoires was also used for the roughly 120 validation repertoires, as a later analysis reported. Study-level points and caveats: In a later analysis, first-cohort TCR clusters were found to tend to co-occur in the 130 or so validation repertoires.

About this clone: Its antigen is still unknown.

TCRdb's copy holds only in-frame clones and misses some; the assay was immunoSEQ multiplex PCR. The sample contains 160,000 or so clones, about nine tenths of which appear only once. Germline loops: CDR1 KGHSH, CDR2 LQKENI. With 6 bases clipped from V and 5 bases from J, the junction kept 11 bases outside the gene matches. The CDR3 is 15 residues long. The source is a man younger than 35 in good health and CMV-seropositive. This chain links TRBV18 with TRBJ2-5; 8 bases are a match to TRBD1. Sequences were obtained from PBMCs. CDR3 DNA sequence: TGTGCCAGCTCGCCCCCTGACAGGGGTTCGGAGACCCAGTACTTC. Translating gives CASSPPDRGSETQYF.